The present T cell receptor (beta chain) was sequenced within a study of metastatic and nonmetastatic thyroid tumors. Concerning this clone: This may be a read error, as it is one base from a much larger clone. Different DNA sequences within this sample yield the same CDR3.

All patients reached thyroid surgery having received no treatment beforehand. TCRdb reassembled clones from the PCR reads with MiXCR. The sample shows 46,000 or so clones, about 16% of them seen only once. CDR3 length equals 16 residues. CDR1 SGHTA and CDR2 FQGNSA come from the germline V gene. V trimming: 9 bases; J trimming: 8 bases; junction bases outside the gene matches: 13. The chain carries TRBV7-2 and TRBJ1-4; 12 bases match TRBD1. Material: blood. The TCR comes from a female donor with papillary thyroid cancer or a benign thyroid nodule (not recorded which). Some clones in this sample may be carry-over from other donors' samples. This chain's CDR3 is CASGRDRGLLSEKLFF. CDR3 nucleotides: TGTGCCAGTGGCCGGGACAGGGGGCTATTGAGCGAAAAACTGTTTTTT.